This T cell receptor (beta chain) is drawn from a study of graft-versus-host responses after intestinal transplantation. About the research overall: Induction with anti-thymocyte globulin, then tacrolimus and steroids for around three years, was given to all recipients. Whole-study findings and limits: With peak circulating GvH clone levels came an association with early post-transplant HvG declines. Some patients had graft-donor T cell macrochimerism. In their allografts, the ratios of graft-versus-host to host-versus-graft T cell clones were high. The recipient marrow held GvH clones, and some of them showed up first in ileum or blood.

In germline, CDR1 is SGHVS, CDR2 FQNEAQ. This CDR3 is 15 amino acids long. V lost 6 bases, J lost 4 bases, and 16 bases lay in between. Remarks on this clone: Its antigen is as yet unknown.

Sequencing was performed with immunoSEQ multiplex PCR; in TCRdb, only in-frame clones are kept and a portion is missing. Among around 130,000 clones listed, more than 90% were seen once. The TCR originated in a human donor who received an intestinal transplant. Sequenced material: unstimulated CD4+ T cells sorted from spleen or lymph node cells, taken before intestinal transplant. The chain recombines TRBV7-8 with TRBJ2-1; D unclear. The CDR3 reads CASRSTPELYNEQFF. In DNA form, the CDR3 reads TGTGCCAGCAGATCCACACCCGAATTGTACAATGAGCAGTTCTTC.